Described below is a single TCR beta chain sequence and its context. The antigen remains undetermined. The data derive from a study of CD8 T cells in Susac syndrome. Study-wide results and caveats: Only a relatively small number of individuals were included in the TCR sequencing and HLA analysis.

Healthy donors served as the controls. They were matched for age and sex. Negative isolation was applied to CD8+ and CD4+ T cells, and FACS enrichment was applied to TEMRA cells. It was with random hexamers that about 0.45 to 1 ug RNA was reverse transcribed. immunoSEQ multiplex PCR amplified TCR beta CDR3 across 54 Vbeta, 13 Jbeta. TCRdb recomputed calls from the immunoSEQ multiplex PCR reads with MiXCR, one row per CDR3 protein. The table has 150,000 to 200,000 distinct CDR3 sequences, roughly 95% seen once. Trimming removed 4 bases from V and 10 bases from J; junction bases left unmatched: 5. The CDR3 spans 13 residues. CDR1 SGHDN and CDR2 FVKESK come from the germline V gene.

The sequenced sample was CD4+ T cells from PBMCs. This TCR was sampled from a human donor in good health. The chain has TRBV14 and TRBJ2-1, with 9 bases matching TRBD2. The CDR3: CASSPRTSGEQFF. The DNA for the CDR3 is TGTGCCAGCAGCCCCCGTACTAGCGGGGAGCAGTTCTTC.